The source of this T cell receptor beta chain is a study of CD8+CD57+ T cells in acquired aplastic anemia. The TCR beta profiling, which covered VDJ combination and CDR3 sequence, was carried out using genomic DNA as the template. One entry per CDR3 protein results from TCRdb running MiXCR on the reads. The sample carries 300,000 or so distinct CDR3 sequences, 50% to 70% recorded once. Losses at the gene ends were 8 bases for V and 0 bases for J; bases not matched to a gene: 10. This CDR3 contains 18 residues. Germline-derived CDR1 and CDR2 are ENHRY and SYGVKD. The chain joins TRBV10-3 to TRBJ2-6; 10 bases line up with TRBD1. The TCR sequence derives from a human donor with severe aplastic anemia or a healthy control (not recorded which). The sequenced material came from sorted CD4+, CD8+, or CD8+CD57+ T cells (not recorded which) from PBMCs. CDR3 region: CAIGTGDIAFSGANVLTF. The DNA for the CDR3 is TGTGCCATCGGGACAGGGGACATAGCCTTCTCTGGGGCCAACGTCCTGACTTTC.